Below are 20 T cell receptor beta chains sequenced from a single sample in a study of blood T cells in healthy people across ages. With a J-beta primer mix and a sample-barcoded 5' primer, a second PCR ran 7 to 11 cycles. TCRdb used MiXCR to reprocess the 5' RACE reads, holding one entry per CDR3 protein. This table holds 850,000 to 950,000 distinct CDR3 sequences, 29% found once. Sequenced input: blood. The source is a woman aged 80 or over in good health.

Ten or more counts support this clonotype. The chain employs TRBV6-6 and TRBJ2-7; tentatively, D is TRBD1 (6 bases). CDR1 MNHNY and CDR2 SVGAGI come from the germline V gene (reference sequence). This CDR3 spans 16 amino acids. Trimming left V 5 bases short and J 5 bases short, with 22 bases between. CDR3 sequence (DNA): TGTGCCAGCAGTCACGACAGGACGCGGGTCGTCCACGAGCAGTACTTC. This gives the protein CASSHDRTRVVHEQYF.

Concerning this clonotype itself: A read error is possible here, since a much larger clone lies one base away. J is TRBJ1-2 and V is TRBV4-3; 8 bases fit TRBD1. The CDR3 loop spans 14 amino acids. Germline values: CDR1 LGHNA, CDR2 YSLEER. The CDR3 spells CANSQADRADGYTF. Here the CDR3 DNA reads TGCGCCAACAGCCAAGCGGACAGGGCCGATGGCTACACCTTC.

On this clonotype itself: A much larger clone lies one base from this, so it may be a read error. The CDR3: CSARDYRADFTDTQYF. CDR3 in DNA: TGCAGTGCTAGAGACTACAGGGCCGACTTCACAGATACGCAGTATTTT. This chain links TRBV20-1 with TRBJ2-3; tentatively, D is TRBD1 (6 bases). V shed 0 bases and J shed 2 bases, with 15 bases lying between them. Germline V lookup: CDR1 DFQATT, CDR2 SNEGSKA (reference sequence). This CDR3 region has 16 residues.

This clonotype occurred a few times. The V call is TRBV20-1, the J call TRBJ1-5; no clear D gene. The germline V gene encodes CDR1 DFQATT and CDR2 SNEGSKA (reference sequence). V was cut by 6 bases and J by 1 base, with 16 bases left in between. There are 15 residues in the CDR3. This chain's CDR3 is CSAVPLIISNQPQHF. The CDR3, as DNA: TGCAGTGCCGTGCCCCTCATTATAAGCAATCAGCCCCAGCATTTT.

V usage is TRBV30 and J usage is TRBJ2-3; 13 positions match TRBD2. The CDR3 loop spans 17 amino acids. Germline lookup yields CDR1 GTSNPN and CDR2 SVGIG (reference sequence). J gave up 4 bases and V 0 bases, and 7 bases lay outside the gene matches. CDR3 bases: TGTGCCTGGAGTGTCTCGCGGACTAGCGGGAGCCCAGATACGCAGTATTTT. Translated: CAWSVSRTSGSPDTQYF.

This clonotype was seen many times. V and J are TRBV12-3 or TRBV12-4 and TRBJ1-2; TRBD1 matches 9 bases. V trimming: 2 bases; J trimming: 6 bases; junction bases outside the gene matches: 10. CDR3 length equals 16 residues. In DNA, the CDR3 is TGTGCCAGCAGTTTACCGGTAACAGGGGGCGCGGATGGCTACACCTTC. Amino acids: CASSLPVTGGADGYTF.

In this sample, this clonotype turned up many times. J is TRBJ1-2 and V is TRBV5-1; tentative D call: TRBD1 (5 bases). CDR1 SGHRS and CDR2 YFSETQ come from the germline V gene. The ends were cut back, 4 bases at V and 8 bases at J, with 18 bases in the middle. This CDR3 has 14 residues. The CDR3 DNA reads as TGCGCCAGCAGCGGGGGTGAAGTTTTGCGCGGCTACACCTTC. It encodes CASSGGEVLRGYTF.

This clonotype has a count of ten or more. The genes are TRBV6-2 or TRBV6-3 and TRBJ2-1; D is possibly TRBD1 (6 bases). V lost 6 bases and J 11 bases, leaving 20 bases between the germline ends. The CDR3 is 14 residues long. Per germline, CDR1 MNHEY and CDR2 SVGEGT. This chain's CDR3 is CASRYIQGVRKQFF. The CDR3 DNA follows: TGTGCCAGCAGATATATACAGGGAGTCAGGAAGCAGTTCTTC.

This clonotype has a handful of counts. The rearrangement links TRBV4-1 to TRBJ1-1, with TRBD1 identical over 7 bases. CDR1 is MGHRA, CDR2 YSYEKL, per germline. V shed 1 base and J 4 bases; nucleotides not matched to a gene: 6. The CDR3 covers 15 residues. CDR3 region: CASSQVKGASTEAFF. As DNA, the CDR3 is TGCGCCAGCAGCCAAGTGAAGGGGGCGAGCACTGAAGCTTTCTTT.

The gene calls are TRBV6-6 and TRBJ2-1; D unresolved. The CDR3 covers 12 residues. V dropped 1 base and J dropped 8 bases, with 6 bases sitting between them. The germline CDR1 and CDR2 sequences are MNHNY and SVGAGI (reference sequence). The DNA for the CDR3 is TGTGCCAGCAGTTACTTCGGCGATGAGCAGTTCTTC. This sequence encodes CASSYFGDEQFF.

With respect to this clonotype: A much larger clone lies a single base off, so this may be a read error. The chain recombines TRBV6-5 with TRBJ2-7; no definite D call. The germline V gene encodes CDR1 MNHEY and CDR2 SVGAGI. This CDR3 is built from 14 residues. CDR3 nucleotide sequence: TGTGTCACCCACGGTTTGAGGAACTCCTACGAGCAGTACTTC. This translates into CVTHGLRNSYEQYF.

The rearrangement links TRBV5-1 to TRBJ2-2; the D gene is possibly TRBD1 (6 bases). Germline values: CDR1 SGHRS, CDR2 YFSETQ. The germline V and J ends were trimmed by 0 bases and 0 bases, with 9 bases remaining between them. The CDR3 runs to 16 residues. The CDR3, as DNA: TGCGCCAGCAGCTTGGGGACAGCAACGAACACCGGGGAGCTGTTTTTT. Translating it yields CASSLGTATNTGELFF.

The rearrangement links TRBV20-1 to TRBJ2-1; TRBD2 agrees at 7 bases. V gave up 3 bases and J gave up 6 bases; unmatched junction bases: 5. CDR1 and CDR2 (germline): DFQATT, SNEGSKA (reference sequence). The CDR3 is 13 amino acids. CDR3 in DNA: TGCAGTGCTAGTGAGACTAGCATCAATGAGCAGTTCTTC. It codes for CSASETSINEQFF.

This clonotype was picked up many times. V and J are TRBV30 and TRBJ2-3, with D perhaps TRBD1 or TRBD2 (6 bases each). Per the germline V gene, CDR1 is GTSNPN and CDR2 is SVGIG (reference sequence). The V and J ends lost 0 bases and 6 bases respectively, with 10 bases between them. The CDR3 totals 13 residues. The CDR3 is CAWSVRGPDTQYF. The CDR3 DNA reads TGTGCCTGGAGTGTACGGGGGCCCGATACGCAGTATTTT. Filled out from reference TRBV30 and TRBJ2-3, the complete variable domain reads SQTIHQWPATLVQPVGSPLSLECTVEGTSNPNLYWYRQAAGRGLQLLFYSVGIGQISSEVPQNLSASRPQDRQFILSSKKLLLSDSGFYLCAWSVRGPDTQYFGPGTRLTVL.

In the case of this clonotype: Since a much larger clone is just one base distant, this may be a read error. CDR3 bases: TGTGCCAGCAGTTTATGGGGACAGGGTGTGGAGACCCAGTACTTC. It codes for CASSLWGQGVETQYF. V usage is TRBV28 and J usage is TRBJ2-7; 9 bases match TRBD1. The J call is in doubt because the DNA end fits TRBJ2-5 better. Germline CDR1 reads MDHEN; CDR2 reads SYDVKM. This CDR3 comprises 15 residues.

The V gene is TRBV27, the J gene TRBJ1-1; weak D call: TRBD1 (6 bases). Germline-derived CDR1 and CDR2 are MNHEY and SMNVEV (reference sequence). Trimming took off 2 bases at V and 0 bases at J, with 19 bases between the two ends. CDR3 length equals 18 residues. In DNA, the CDR3 is TGTGCCAGCAGTTTACAGACATACACAGGGTCCATGAACACTGAAGCTTTCTTT. Translation gives CASSLQTYTGSMNTEAFF.

J is TRBJ1-1 and V is TRBV28; D might be TRBD1 (5 bases). This CDR3 has 14 residues. Trimming took off 5 bases at V and 7 bases at J, with 17 bases between the two ends. CDR1 and CDR2 from the germline V gene are MDHEN and SYDVKM. The CDR3 nucleotides are TGTGCCAGCAGTATAGACACGGGGGTTGGTGAAGCTTTCTTT. Encoded protein: CASSIDTGVGEAFF. The whole variable domain, filled in from reference TRBV28 and TRBJ1-1, reads DVKVTQSSRYLVKRTGEKVFLECVQDMDHENMFWYRQDPGLGLRLIYFSYDVKMKEKGDIPEGYSVSREKKERFSLILESASTNQTSMYLCASSIDTGVGEAFFGQGTRLTVV.

This clonotype was picked up many times. This chain connects TRBV11-2 to TRBJ2-7, with a weak D call TRBD2 (6 bases). Germline values: CDR1 SGHAT, CDR2 FQNNGV. Deletions cut 6 bases from V and 1 base from J, with 16 bases between. CDR3 length: 15 residues. The DNA of the CDR3 is TGTGCCAGCAGTCAACCGGGACTGCGATCCTACGAGCAGTACTTC. Amino acids: CASSQPGLRSYEQYF.

This clonotype was counted only a few times. J is TRBJ2-1 and V is TRBV5-1; TRBD2 aligns across 9 bases. The CDR3 totals 15 residues. Germline-derived CDR1 and CDR2 are SGHRS and YFSETQ. The junction had 12 bases not matched to a gene; V was cut back by 5 bases and J by 9 bases. The CDR3 DNA follows: TGCGCCAGCAGGAGAGGGCGGGGGGGCGGAGGTGAGCAGTTCTTC. It translates to CASRRGRGGGGEQFF. Combining the CDR3 with reference TRBV5-1 and TRBJ2-1 gives the whole variable domain KAGVTQTPRYLIKTRGQQVTLSCSPISGHRSVSWYQQTPGQGLQFLFEYFSETQRNKGNFPGRFSGRQFSNSRSEMNVSTLELGDSALYLCASRRGRGGGGEQFFGPGTRLTVL.

The J gene is TRBJ1-3, the V gene TRBV5-1; D remains unclear. The CDR3 runs to 14 residues. Germline loops: CDR1 SGHRS, CDR2 YFSETQ. V dropped 4 bases and J dropped 8 bases, with 16 bases sitting between them. CDR3 amino acids: CASSLDPDPDTIYF. In nucleotides, the CDR3 is TGCGCCAGCAGCCTTGATCCGGACCCAGACACCATATATTTT.